The subject of this entry is one TCR beta chain. Its antigen is still unknown. The record originates from a study of post-analysis software for immune sequencing data. Study information: Courses of disease covered relapsing-remitting, secondary progressive and progressive-relapsing multiple sclerosis.

V lost 3 bases and J lost 4; bases outside the gene matches: 8. Germline V gives CDR1 DFQATT, CDR2 SNEGSKA (reference sequence). The CDR3 runs to 15 residues. Study-level points and caveats: Elevated frequency relative to controls characterized about 5 TRBV segments in patients, TRBV5-6, TRBV5-1 and TRBV20-1 among them. Samples from one preparation batch, clustered by F measure, grouped strongly together. Among multiple sclerosis patients, normalized Chao1 diversity was significantly below that of controls.

Unique molecular identifiers had been added to the TCR beta cDNA libraries. Input amounts of 1 to 10 million T cells were used. These gave about 500,000 cDNA molecules, so each molecule approximated one T cell. Via MiXCR, TCRdb re-called the PCR reads, giving one row per CDR3 protein. The table lists roughly 800,000 distinct CDR3 sequences, about 45% of them singletons, with roughly 4.5% in the top ten. Source material: blood. V is TRBV20-1 and J is TRBJ2-2; 7 bases are shared with TRBD1. This clonotype was obtained from a girl aged 10 to 17 with multiple sclerosis. The CDR3 sequence is CSASLTGVATGELFF. CDR3 nucleotides: TGCAGTGCTAGTCTAACAGGGGTGGCCACCGGGGAGCTGTTTTTT.